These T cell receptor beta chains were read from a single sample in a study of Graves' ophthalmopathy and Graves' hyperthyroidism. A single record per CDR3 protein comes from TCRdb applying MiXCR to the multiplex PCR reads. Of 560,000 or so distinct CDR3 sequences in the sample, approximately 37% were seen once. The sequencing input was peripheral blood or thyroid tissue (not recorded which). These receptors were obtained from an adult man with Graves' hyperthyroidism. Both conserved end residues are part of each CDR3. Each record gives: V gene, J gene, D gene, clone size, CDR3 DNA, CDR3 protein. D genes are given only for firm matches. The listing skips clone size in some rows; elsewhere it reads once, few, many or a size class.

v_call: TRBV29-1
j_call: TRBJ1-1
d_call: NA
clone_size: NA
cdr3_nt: TGCAGCGTGGCGACTAGCGGGGCGGCTGAAGCTTTCTTT
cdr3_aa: CSVATSGAAEAFF

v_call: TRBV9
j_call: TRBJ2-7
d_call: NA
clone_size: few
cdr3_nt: TGTGCCAGCAGCGTAGGGACAGAACCCTACGAGCAGTACTTC
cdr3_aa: CASSVGTEPYEQYF

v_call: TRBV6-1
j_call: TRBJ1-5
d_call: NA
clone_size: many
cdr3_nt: TGTGCCAGCAGTGAAGGTGGCAGGGGAGTGGAGCCCCAGCATTTT
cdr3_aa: CASSEGGRGVEPQHF

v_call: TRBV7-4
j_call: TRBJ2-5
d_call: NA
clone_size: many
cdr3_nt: TGTGCCAGCAGCTCCTGGGGCGGCGAGGCCTCAAAAGAGACCCAGTACTTC
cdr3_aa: CASSSWGGEASKETQYF

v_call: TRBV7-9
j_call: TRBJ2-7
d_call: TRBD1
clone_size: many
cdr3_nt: TGTGCCAGCAGCTCCCCCGACAGGGTATCCTACGAGCAGTACTTC
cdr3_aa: CASSSPDRVSYEQYF

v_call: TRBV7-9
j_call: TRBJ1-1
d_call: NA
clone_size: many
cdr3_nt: TGTGCCAGCAGCTTCGGGGGCAGAATTGAAGCTTTCTTT
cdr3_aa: CASSFGGRIEAFF

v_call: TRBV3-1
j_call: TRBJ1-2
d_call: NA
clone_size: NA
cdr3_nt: TGTGCCAGCAGCCAGCCCGCTGGGGGTTCGGGTCTCTATGGCTACACCTTC
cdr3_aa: CASSQPAGGSGLYGYTF

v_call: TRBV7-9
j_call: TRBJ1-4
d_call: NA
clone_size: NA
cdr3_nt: TGTGCCAGCAGCTTAATTCAAGGAGGGGCTGCAACTAATGAAAAACTGTTTTTT
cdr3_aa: CASSLIQGGAATNEKLFF

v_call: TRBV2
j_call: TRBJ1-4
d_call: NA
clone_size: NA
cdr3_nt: TGTGCCAGCAGTTACGGAATCCCGGGACGGGGCAATGAAAAACTGTTTTTT
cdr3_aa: CASSYGIPGRGNEKLFF

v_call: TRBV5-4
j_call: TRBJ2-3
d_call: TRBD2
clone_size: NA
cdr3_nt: TGTGCCAGCAGCCCCCAGGCGACTAGCGGGGGTGCAGATACGCAGTATTTT
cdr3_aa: CASSPQATSGGADTQYF

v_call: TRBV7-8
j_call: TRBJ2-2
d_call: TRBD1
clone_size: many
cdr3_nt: TGTGCCAGCAGCTCAGACCCGACAGGGGTGACCGGGGAGCTGTTTTTT
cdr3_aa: CASSSDPTGVTGELFF

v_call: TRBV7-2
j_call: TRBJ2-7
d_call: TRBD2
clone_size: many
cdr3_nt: TGTGCCAGCAGCCCACGGGGACTAGCGGGAGGCTCCTACGAGCAGTACTTC
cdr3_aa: CASSPRGLAGGSYEQYF

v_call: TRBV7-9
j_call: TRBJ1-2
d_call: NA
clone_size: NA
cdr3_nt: TGTGCCAGCAGCTTACAGGGGATTCTTTATGGCTACACCTTC
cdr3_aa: CASSLQGILYGYTF

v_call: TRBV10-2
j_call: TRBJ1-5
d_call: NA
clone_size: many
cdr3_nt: TGCGCCAGCGGACGGGGGGCATCGAGCAATCAGCCCCAGCATTTT
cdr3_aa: CASGRGASSNQPQHF

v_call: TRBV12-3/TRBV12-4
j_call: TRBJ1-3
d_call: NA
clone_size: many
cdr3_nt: TGTGCCAGCAGTTTAGGGGGCTGGTCTGGAAACACCATATATTTT
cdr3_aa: CASSLGGWSGNTIYF

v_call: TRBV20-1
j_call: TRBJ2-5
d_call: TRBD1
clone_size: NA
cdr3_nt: TGCAGTGCTAACCCCGGGACAGGGGGCCAAGAGACCCAGTACTTT
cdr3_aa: CSANPGTGGQETQYF

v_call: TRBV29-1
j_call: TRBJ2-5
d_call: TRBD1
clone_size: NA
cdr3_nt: TGCAGACCCGGACAGGTCCAAGAGACCCAGTACTTC
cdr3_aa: CRPGQVQETQYF

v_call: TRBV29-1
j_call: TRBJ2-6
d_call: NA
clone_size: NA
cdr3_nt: TGCAGCGCCGGACAGATCTCTGGGGCCAACGTCCTGACTTTC
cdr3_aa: CSAGQISGANVLTF

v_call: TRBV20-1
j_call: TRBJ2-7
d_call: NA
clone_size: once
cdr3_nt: TGCAGTGCCCCCCGGGGTTTCGAGCAGTACTTC
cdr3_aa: CSAPRGFEQYF

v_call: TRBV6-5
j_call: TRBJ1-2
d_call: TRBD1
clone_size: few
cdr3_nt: TGTGCCAGCAGTTTCACCCCGGGACAGGGCTACACCTTC
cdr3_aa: CASSFTPGQGYTF

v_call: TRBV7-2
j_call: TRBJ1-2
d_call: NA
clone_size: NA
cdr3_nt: TGTGCCAGCAGCACCTCCTACAGGGTAGCTAACTATGGCTACACCTTC
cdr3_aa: CASSTSYRVANYGYTF

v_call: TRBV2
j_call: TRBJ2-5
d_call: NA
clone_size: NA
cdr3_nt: TGTGCCAGCAGTGAACTGGCGATAGGTTACCAAGAGACCCAGTACTTC
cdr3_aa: CASSELAIGYQETQYF

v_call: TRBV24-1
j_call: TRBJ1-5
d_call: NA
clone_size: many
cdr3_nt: TGTGCCACCAGTGATTTGGGCCCTTATTGGAGCAATCAGCCCCAGCATTTT
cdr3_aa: CATSDLGPYWSNQPQHF

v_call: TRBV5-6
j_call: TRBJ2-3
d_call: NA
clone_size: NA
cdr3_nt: TGTGCCAGCAGCTCTACAGGGAGGGCAGATACGCAGTATTTT
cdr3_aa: CASSSTGRADTQYF

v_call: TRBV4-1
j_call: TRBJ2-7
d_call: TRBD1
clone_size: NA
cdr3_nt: TGCGCCAGCAGACAACGGACAGGCCCCTACGAGCAGTACTTC
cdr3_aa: CASRQRTGPYEQYF

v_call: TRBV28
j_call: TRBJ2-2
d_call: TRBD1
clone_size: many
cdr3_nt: TGTGCCAGCACCCCCGAGGGACAGGGGCCGAACACCGGGGAGCTGTTTTTT
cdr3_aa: CASTPEGQGPNTGELFF

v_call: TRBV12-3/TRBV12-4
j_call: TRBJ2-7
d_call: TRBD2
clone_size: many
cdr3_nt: TGTGCCAGCAGTTCAGCGGGAGAGTTCTCCGAGCAGTACTTC
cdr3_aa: CASSSAGEFSEQYF

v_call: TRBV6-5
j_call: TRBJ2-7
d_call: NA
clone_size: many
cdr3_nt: TGTGCCAGCAGTGACCCCCAGTACGAGCAGTACTTC
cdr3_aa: CASSDPQYEQYF

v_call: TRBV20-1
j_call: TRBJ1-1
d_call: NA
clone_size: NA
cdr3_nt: TGCAGTGCTGGTATGGGGGATGAGCAGTTCTTT
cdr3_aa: CSAGMGDEQFF

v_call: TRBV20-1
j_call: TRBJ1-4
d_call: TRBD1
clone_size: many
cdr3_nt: TGCAGTGGTGAGGGGGCGGAAACTAATGAAAAACTGTTTTTT
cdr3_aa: CSGEGAETNEKLFF